Listed here are 18 T cell receptor beta chains from one sample, sequenced in a study of T cells after yellow fever vaccination. A single record per CDR3 protein comes from TCRdb applying MiXCR to the 5' RACE reads. The repertoire holds fewer than 90,000 distinct CDR3 sequences, with roughly 6.9% as singletons. Here the sequenced sample was CD8+ T cells sorted from PBMCs, taken 4 to 6 days after the first yellow fever vaccination. These TCRs come from a man aged 18 to 29 who received the YFV17D yellow fever vaccine.

This clonotype was observed many times. The chain is built from TRBV9 and TRBJ2-3, with TRBD2 matching over 7 bases. This CDR3 region has 14 residues. In germline, CDR1 is SGDLS, CDR2 YYNGEE. With V trimmed by 4 bases and J by 1 base, 3 bases remained unmatched. The CDR3, as DNA: TGTGCCAGCAGCCACAGCGGGGGCACAGATACGCAGTATTTT. The encoded protein is CASSHSGGTDTQYF.

The CDR3 sequence: CASSLGYLEQYF. CDR3 DNA sequence: TGTGCCAGCAGCCTTGGCTACCTCGAGCAGTACTTC. This rearrangement joins TRBV7-2 to TRBJ2-7; D is unclear. The CDR3 length is 12 residues. Per germline, CDR1 SGHTA and CDR2 FQGNSA. The ends were cut back, 5 bases at V and 6 bases at J, with 11 bases in the middle.

This clonotype occurred a few times. This CDR3 reads CSARDTPRPRSGSYNEQFF. The CDR3, as DNA: TGCAGTGCTAGAGACACACCAAGACCCCGTTCGGGCTCCTACAATGAGCAGTTCTTC. The chain recombines TRBV20-1 with TRBJ2-1; D remains ambiguous. Trimming left V 0 bases short and J 0 bases short, with 21 bases between. The CDR3 spans 19 residues. Per the germline V gene, CDR1 is DFQATT and CDR2 is SNEGSKA (reference sequence).

This sequence joins TRBV6-2 or TRBV6-3 and TRBJ2-7; 9 bases align to TRBD2. V shed 6 bases and J 0 bases; nucleotides not matched to a gene: 3. The CDR3 consists of 14 residues. The germline gives CDR1 MNHEY, CDR2 SVGEGT. CDR3 protein: CASRAGGSSYEQYF. The CDR3 DNA follows: TGTGCCAGCAGAGCGGGAGGAAGCTCCTACGAGCAGTACTTC.

This clonotype showed up many times. The gene calls are TRBV29-1 and TRBJ2-3; 9 bases align to TRBD1. The CDR3 spans 15 residues. From germline, CDR1 is SQVTM and CDR2 ANQGSEA. Germline trimming cut 3 bases from V and 5 bases from J; bases unmatched to any gene: 9. CDR3 in amino acids: CSVDADRGSEDTQYF. The CDR3, as DNA: TGCAGCGTTGATGCGGACAGGGGAAGTGAAGATACGCAGTATTTT.

This clonotype was found a few times. V usage is TRBV7-2 and J usage is TRBJ2-1, with D perhaps given as TRBD1 or TRBD2 (6 bases each). V lost 4 bases, J lost 8 bases, and 12 bases lay in between. The germline V gene encodes CDR1 SGHTA and CDR2 FQGNSA. The CDR3 covers 13 residues. The CDR3 loop is CASSWGARDEQFF. As DNA, the CDR3 is TGTGCCAGCAGCTGGGGGGCCCGGGATGAGCAGTTCTTC.

V is TRBV19 and J is TRBJ2-2, with 8 bases lining up with TRBD2. The germline V gene has CDR1 LNHDA and CDR2 SQIVND (reference sequence). J was trimmed by 4 bases and V by 4 bases; bases with no gene match: 5. This CDR3 region has 15 residues. The CDR3 spells CASSTGGQITGELFF. CDR3 DNA sequence: TGTGCCAGTAGTACGGGGGGGCAGATCACCGGGGAGCTGTTTTTT.

This clonotype was counted ten times or more. The chain combines TRBV6-2 or TRBV6-3 with TRBJ2-3, with 8 bases identical to TRBD2. Germline CDR1 reads MNHEY; CDR2 reads SVGEGT. V trimming: 11 bases; J trimming: 2 bases; junction bases outside the gene matches: 6. There are 13 residues in the CDR3. This CDR3 is CASLAGNTDTQYF. DNA for the CDR3: TGTGCCTCATTAGCGGGGAACACAGATACGCAGTATTTT.

This clonotype has only a few counts. The rearrangement joins TRBV29-1 to TRBJ2-1; the match to TRBD1 covers 9 bases. CDR1 is SQVTM and CDR2 is ANQGSEA in the germline V gene. Unmatched junction bases numbered 8, after V lost 0 bases and J lost 14 bases. The CDR3 contains 13 residues. The CDR3 reads CSVEEAWGQGEFF. CDR3 sequence (DNA): TGCAGCGTTGAAGAAGCCTGGGGACAGGGTGAGTTCTTC.

Only a few counts were recorded for this clonotype. The J gene is TRBJ2-3, the V gene TRBV11-2; D may be TRBD1 (7 bases). CDR1 SGHAT and CDR2 FQNNGV come from the germline V gene. The CDR3 runs 15 residues. Trimming took 8 bases from V and 1 from J, leaving 16 bases between them. CDR3 DNA sequence: TGTGCCAGCGCCCGAGGGGGCGGGGGCACAGATACGCAGTATTTT. As protein: CASARGGGGTDTQYF.

This clonotype was seen ten or more times. The chain uses TRBV27 and TRBJ2-7; D may be TRBD1 or TRBD2 (5 bases each). The CDR3 contains 13 residues. Germline CDR1 reads MNHEY; CDR2 reads SMNVEV (reference sequence). Trimming pared 6 bases from V and 3 bases from J, leaving 12 bases between. This CDR3 is CASSTGTLYEQYF. CDR3 DNA: TGTGCCAGCAGCACCGGGACCCTCTACGAGCAGTACTTC.

This rearrangement joins TRBV2 to TRBJ2-2, with D perhaps matching TRBD1 or TRBD2 (6 bases each). The germline V gene encodes CDR1 SNHLY and CDR2 FYNNEI. CDR3 length: 16 residues. Trimming cost V 4 bases and J 1 base, with 13 bases left between them. CDR3 DNA sequence: TGTGCCAGCAGTGGCAGGGGAGGCCAGAACACCGGGGAGCTGTTTTTT. As protein: CASSGRGGQNTGELFF.

V is TRBV9 and J is TRBJ2-3, with TRBD2 matching over 15 bases. Germline V gives CDR1 SGDLS, CDR2 YYNGEE. The junction had 8 bases not matched to a gene; V was cut back by 4 bases and J by 2 bases. The CDR3 runs to 18 residues. CDR3 sequence (DNA): TGTGCCAGCAGCTCAGGACTAGCGGGGGGGCGGGCCACAGATACGCAGTATTTT. Its protein is CASSSGLAGGRATDTQYF.

Ten or more counts support this clonotype. The rearrangement uses TRBV3-1 and TRBJ2-3; D may be TRBD1 (6 bases). The CDR3 loop spans 13 amino acids. With 1 base removed from V and 5 bases from J, the gap between germline ends came to 7 bases. In germline, CDR1 is LGHDT, CDR2 YNNKEL (reference sequence). CDR3: CASSQGTEDTQYF. CDR3 nucleotide sequence: TGTGCCAGCAGCCAAGGGACAGAAGATACGCAGTATTTT.

The chain employs TRBV19 and TRBJ2-2; D may be TRBD2 (6 bases). This CDR3 is 13 amino acids long. The V end lost 3 bases, the J end lost 7 bases, and 9 bases lay between the germline ends. The germline V gene has CDR1 LNHDA and CDR2 SQIVND (reference sequence). The CDR3 loop reads CASSIGGVGELFF. CDR3 coding DNA: TGTGCCAGTAGTATCGGAGGGGTCGGGGAGCTGTTTTTT.

The chain employs TRBV7-6 and TRBJ1-1, with no clear D. The CDR3 loop spans 14 amino acids. Trimming left V 5 bases short and J 3 bases short, with 13 bases between. The germline V gene encodes CDR1 SGHVS and CDR2 FNYEAQ. The CDR3 DNA follows: TGTGCCAGCAGCCCCAGCTTTTCCGACACTGAAGCTTTCTTT. It translates to CASSPSFSDTEAFF.

This clonotype was detected only a few times. This chain connects TRBV5-1 to TRBJ1-1; no firm D call. V was clipped by 1 base and J by 1 base, with 5 bases between them. Germline CDR1 and CDR2: SGHRS and YFSETQ. The CDR3 length is 13 residues. The CDR3 nucleotides read TGCGCCAGCAGCTTGAACAAGAACACTGAAGCTTTCTTT. Its translation: CASSLNKNTEAFF.

This clonotype appeared many times. The V and J genes are TRBV5-1 and TRBJ2-2, with TRBD1 identical over 9 bases. V was clipped by 5 bases and J by 1 base; unmatched bases: 9. Germline CDR1 and CDR2: SGHRS and YFSETQ. The CDR3 length is 17 residues. The CDR3, as DNA: TGCGCCAGCAGGATCTTGGCGGGACAGGGGAACACCGGGGAGCTGTTTTTT. Residues: CASRILAGQGNTGELFF.